Presented here are 5 T cell receptor beta chains from one specimen sequenced in a study of T cells after yellow fever vaccination. One entry per CDR3 protein, called by TCRdb with MiXCR from the 5' RACE reads. The sample lists hundreds of thousands of distinct CDR3 sequences; around 21% were seen once. Sequencing was performed on PBMCs, taken 15 days after the yellow fever booster vaccination. These TCRs come from a man between 25 and 39 years old who received the YFV17D yellow fever vaccine.

The chain couples TRBV20-1 to TRBJ2-1, with D perhaps matching TRBD2 (6 bases). V was cut by 5 bases and J by 4 bases, with 18 bases left in between. The CDR3 is 15 amino acids. Germline V gene sequence: CDR1 DFQATT, CDR2 SNEGSKA (reference sequence). In DNA, the CDR3 is TGCAGTGCTGAACCGGGAGACGAGGATTACAATGAGCAGTTCTTC. Residues: CSAEPGDEDYNEQFF.

This clonotype was seen only a few times. This chain joins TRBV10-1 and TRBJ2-3; TRBD2 might be the D (6 bases). Trimming removed 8 bases from V and 5 bases from J, with 11 bases in between. This CDR3 is built from 12 residues. Germline V gene lookup returns CDR1 WNHNN and CDR2 SYGVQD (reference sequence). The CDR3 DNA sequence: TGCGCCAGCGGGGACTGGAAAGATACGCAGTATTTT. Translation: CASGDWKDTQYF.

This sequence joins TRBV5-1 and TRBJ2-1; D is perhaps TRBD1 or TRBD2 (5 bases each). V was cut by 3 bases and J by 10 bases, with 20 bases left in between. Germline CDR1 is SGHRS and CDR2 is YFSETQ. This CDR3 region has 15 residues. The CDR3 DNA reads TGCGCCAGCAGCTCCGGGACCGCGAAGGAGAGGGAGCAGTTCTTC. It yields the protein CASSSGTAKEREQFF.

This clonotype occurred a few times. The V gene is TRBV7-9, the J gene TRBJ1-5, with D hard to call. The V and J ends lost 5 bases and 9 bases respectively, with 14 bases between them. The CDR3 has 13 residues. Germline lookup yields CDR1 SEHNR and CDR2 FQNEAQ (reference sequence). CDR3 sequence reads: CASSPTRETPQHF. The CDR3 DNA reads TGTGCCAGCAGCCCCACGAGAGAAACGCCCCAGCATTTT.

This clonotype occurred many times. This chain uses TRBV6-1 with TRBJ2-2; D is unresolved. V lost 6 bases and J lost 0, with 11 bases in between. CDR3 length: 15 residues. Germline loops: CDR1 MNHNS, CDR2 SASEGT. This CDR3 is CASSSGGANTGELFF. The CDR3 DNA is TGTGCCAGCAGCTCCGGCGGTGCGAACACCGGGGAGCTGTTTTTT.